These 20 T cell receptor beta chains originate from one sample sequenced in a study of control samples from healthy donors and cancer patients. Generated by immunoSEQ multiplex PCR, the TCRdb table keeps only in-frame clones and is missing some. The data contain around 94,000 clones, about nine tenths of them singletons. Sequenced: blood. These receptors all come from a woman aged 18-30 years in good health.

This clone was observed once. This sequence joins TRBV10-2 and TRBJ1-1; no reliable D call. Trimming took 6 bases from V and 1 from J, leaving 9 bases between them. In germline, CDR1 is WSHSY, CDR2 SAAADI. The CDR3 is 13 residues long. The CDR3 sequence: CASRGTPNTEAFF. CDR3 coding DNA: TGCGCCAGCAGGGGTACACCGAACACTGAAGCTTTCTTT.

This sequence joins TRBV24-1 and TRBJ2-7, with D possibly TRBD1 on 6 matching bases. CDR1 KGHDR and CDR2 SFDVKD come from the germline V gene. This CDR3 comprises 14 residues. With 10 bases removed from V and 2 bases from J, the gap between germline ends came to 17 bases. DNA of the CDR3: TGTGCCACAACTTTAGGGGGTCTCCCCTACGAGCAGTACTTC. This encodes CATTLGGLPYEQYF.

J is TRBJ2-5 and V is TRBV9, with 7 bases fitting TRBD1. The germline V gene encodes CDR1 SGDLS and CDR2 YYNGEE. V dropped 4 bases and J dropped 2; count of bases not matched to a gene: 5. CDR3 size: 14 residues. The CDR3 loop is CASSSNRGQETQYF. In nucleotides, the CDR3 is TGTGCCAGCAGCTCGAACAGGGGACAAGAGACCCAGTACTTC.

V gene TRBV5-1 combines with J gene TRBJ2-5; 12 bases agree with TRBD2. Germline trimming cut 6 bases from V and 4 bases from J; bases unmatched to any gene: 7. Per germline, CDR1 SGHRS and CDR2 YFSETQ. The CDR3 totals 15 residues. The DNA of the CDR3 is TGCGCCAGCACTAGCGGGGGGGACCGAACAGAGACCCAGTACTTC. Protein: CASTSGGDRTETQYF.

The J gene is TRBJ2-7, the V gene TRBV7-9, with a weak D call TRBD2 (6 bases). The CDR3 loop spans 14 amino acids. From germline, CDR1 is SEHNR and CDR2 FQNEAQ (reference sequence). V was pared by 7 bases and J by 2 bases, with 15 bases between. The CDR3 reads CASTDSGVPYEQYF. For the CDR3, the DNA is TGTGCCAGCACCGACTCGGGGGTTCCCTACGAGCAGTACTTC.

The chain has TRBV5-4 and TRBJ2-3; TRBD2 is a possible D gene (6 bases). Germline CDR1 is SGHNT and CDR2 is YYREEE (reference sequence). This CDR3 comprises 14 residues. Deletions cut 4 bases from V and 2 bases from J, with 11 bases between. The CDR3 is CASSPGTPTDTQYF. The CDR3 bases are TGTGCCAGCAGCCCTGGGACTCCCACAGATACGCAGTATTTT.

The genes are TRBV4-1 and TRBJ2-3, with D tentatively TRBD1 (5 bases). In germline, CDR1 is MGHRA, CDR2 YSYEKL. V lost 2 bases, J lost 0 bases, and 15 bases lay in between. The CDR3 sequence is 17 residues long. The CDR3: CASSQRSGQLSTDTQYF. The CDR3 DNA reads TGCGCCAGCAGCCAACGTTCAGGGCAGTTGAGCACAGATACGCAGTATTTT.

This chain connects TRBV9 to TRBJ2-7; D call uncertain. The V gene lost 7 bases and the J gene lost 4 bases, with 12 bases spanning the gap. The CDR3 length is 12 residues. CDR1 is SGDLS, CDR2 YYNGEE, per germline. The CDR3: CASSDGQYEQYF. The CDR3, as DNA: TGTGCCAGCTCGGACGGTCAGTACGAGCAGTACTTC.

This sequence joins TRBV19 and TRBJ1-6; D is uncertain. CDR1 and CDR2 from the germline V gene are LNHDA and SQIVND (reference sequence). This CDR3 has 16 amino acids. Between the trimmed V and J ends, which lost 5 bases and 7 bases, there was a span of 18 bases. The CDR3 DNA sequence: TGTGCCAGTAGTCCCCTTCCGGGCCAACGGAATTCACCCCTCCACTTT. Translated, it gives CASSPLPGQRNSPLHF.

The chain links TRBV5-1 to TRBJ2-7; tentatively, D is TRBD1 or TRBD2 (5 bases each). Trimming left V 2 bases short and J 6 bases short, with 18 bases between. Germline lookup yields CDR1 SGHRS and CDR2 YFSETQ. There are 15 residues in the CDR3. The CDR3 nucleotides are TGCGCCAGCAGCTTAGGGACGGGAAGCTCTCTCGAGCAGTACTTC. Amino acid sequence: CASSLGTGSSLEQYF.

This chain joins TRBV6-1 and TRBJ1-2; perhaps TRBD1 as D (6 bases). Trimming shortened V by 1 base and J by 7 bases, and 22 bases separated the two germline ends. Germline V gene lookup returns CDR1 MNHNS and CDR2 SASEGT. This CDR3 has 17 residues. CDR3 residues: CASSEVVGTGAGFGYTF. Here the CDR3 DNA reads TGTGCCAGCAGTGAAGTGGTTGGGACGGGGGCAGGCTTTGGCTACACCTTC.

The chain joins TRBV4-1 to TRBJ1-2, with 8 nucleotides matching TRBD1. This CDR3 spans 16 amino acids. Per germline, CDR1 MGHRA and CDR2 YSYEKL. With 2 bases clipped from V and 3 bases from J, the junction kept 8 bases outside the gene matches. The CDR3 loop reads CASSQNPRGLDYGYTF. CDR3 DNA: TGCGCCAGCAGCCAAAACCCCAGGGGGCTAGACTATGGCTACACCTTC.

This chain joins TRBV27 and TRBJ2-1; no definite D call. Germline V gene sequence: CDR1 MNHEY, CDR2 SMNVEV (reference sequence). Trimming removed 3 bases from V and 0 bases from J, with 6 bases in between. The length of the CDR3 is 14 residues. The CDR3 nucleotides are TGTGCCAGCAGTTTCGGTAGCTCCTACAATGAGCAGTTCTTC. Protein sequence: CASSFGSSYNEQFF.

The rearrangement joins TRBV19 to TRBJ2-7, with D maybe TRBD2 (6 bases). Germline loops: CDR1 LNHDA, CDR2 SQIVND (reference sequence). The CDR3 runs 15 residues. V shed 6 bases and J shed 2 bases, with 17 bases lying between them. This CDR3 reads CASSPAGRAPYEQYF. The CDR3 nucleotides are TGTGCCAGTAGCCCTGCGGGGAGAGCCCCCTACGAGCAGTACTTC.

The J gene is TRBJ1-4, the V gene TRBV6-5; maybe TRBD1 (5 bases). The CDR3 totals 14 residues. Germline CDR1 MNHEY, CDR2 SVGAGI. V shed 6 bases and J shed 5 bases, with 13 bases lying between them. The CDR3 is CASSLNRMNEKLFF. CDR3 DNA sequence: TGTGCCAGCAGCCTAAACAGGATGAATGAAAAACTGTTTTTT.

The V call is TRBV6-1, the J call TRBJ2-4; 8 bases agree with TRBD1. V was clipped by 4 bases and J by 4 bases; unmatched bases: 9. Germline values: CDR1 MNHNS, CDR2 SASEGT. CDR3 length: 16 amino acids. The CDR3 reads CASSGRQGLEKNIQYF. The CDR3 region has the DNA TGTGCCAGCAGTGGAAGACAGGGGTTGGAGAAAAACATTCAGTACTTC.

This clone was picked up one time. The CDR3 reads CASDYRGTGELFF. The CDR3 nucleotides read TGTGCCAGCGACTACAGGGGTACCGGGGAGCTGTTTTTT. The chain joins TRBV3-1 (or the pseudogene TRBV3-2) to TRBJ2-2, with 7 bases that match TRBD1. The CDR3 extends over 13 amino acids. The germline V gene encodes CDR1 LGHDT and CDR2 YNNKEL (reference sequence). Trimming took 8 bases from V and 5 from J; bases not matched to a gene: 5.

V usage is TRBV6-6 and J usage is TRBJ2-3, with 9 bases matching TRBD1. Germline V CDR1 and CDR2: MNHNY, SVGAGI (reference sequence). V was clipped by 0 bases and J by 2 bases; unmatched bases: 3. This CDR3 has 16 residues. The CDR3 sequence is CASSYSGDRVTDTQYF. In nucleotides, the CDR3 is TGTGCCAGCAGTTACTCTGGGGACAGGGTCACAGATACGCAGTATTTT.

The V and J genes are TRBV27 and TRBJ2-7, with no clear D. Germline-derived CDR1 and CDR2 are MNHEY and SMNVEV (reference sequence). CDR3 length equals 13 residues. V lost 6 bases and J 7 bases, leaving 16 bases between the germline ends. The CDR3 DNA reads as TGTGCCAGCAGCCCCACCCTGGGTGGGGAGCAGTACTTC. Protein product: CASSPTLGGEQYF.

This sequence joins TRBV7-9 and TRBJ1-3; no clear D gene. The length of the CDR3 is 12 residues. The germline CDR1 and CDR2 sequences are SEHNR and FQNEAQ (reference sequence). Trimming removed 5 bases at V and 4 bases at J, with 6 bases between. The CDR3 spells CASSPLGNTIYF. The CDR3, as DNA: TGTGCCAGCAGCCCGTTGGGAAACACCATATATTTT.